Following are 27 T cell receptor beta chains from one sample sequenced in a study of cytomegalovirus exposure and HLA in healthy donors. The PCR was carried out with 60 Vbeta primers and 13 Jbeta primers. The assay was immunoSEQ multiplex PCR, and TCRdb's table has in-frame clones only and misses some. The sample comprises about 160,000 clones, about four fifths of which are singletons, and 6% to 9% rests with the top ten. The sequenced sample was PBMCs. These receptors were taken from a woman aged 25 to 39 in good health and CMV-seropositive.

The chain uses TRBV4-3 and TRBJ1-4, with TRBD1 matching over 7 bases. The CDR3 loop spans 16 amino acids. The germline V gene encodes CDR1 LGHNA and CDR2 YSLEER. The ends lost 1 base at V and 4 bases at J; junction bases unmatched: 6. CDR3 nucleotide sequence: TGCGCCAGCAGCCAAGGGCGAGGGACAGTTAATGAAAAACTGTTTTTT. It translates to CASSQGRGTVNEKLFF.

The rearrangement links TRBV7-2 to TRBJ2-5; 10 bases fit TRBD1. V was clipped by 1 base and J by 3 bases; unmatched bases: 2. Germline CDR1 reads SGHTA; CDR2 reads FQGNSA. This CDR3 is 15 amino acids long. The CDR3 DNA sequence: TGTGCCAGCAGCTTAGTGGGGACAGGGGAAGAGACCCAGTACTTC. This encodes CASSLVGTGEETQYF.

This rearrangement joins TRBV10-2 to TRBJ2-1, with 11 bases identical to TRBD2. The germline V gene has CDR1 WSHSY and CDR2 SAAADI. V shed 6 bases and J 5 bases; nucleotides not matched to a gene: 6. CDR3 length: 15 residues. CDR3 region: CASSWGLAANNEQFF. CDR3 DNA: TGCGCCAGCAGCTGGGGACTAGCGGCAAACAATGAGCAGTTCTTC.

This chain joins TRBV9 and TRBJ1-1, with no clear D. From germline, CDR1 is SGDLS and CDR2 YYNGEE. This CDR3 is built from 12 residues. V lost 5 bases to trimming and J lost 8 bases, with 13 bases between them. This CDR3 reads CASRPFQREAFF. CDR3 coding DNA: TGTGCCAGCAGGCCCTTCCAGAGGGAAGCTTTCTTT.

The rearrangement joins TRBV6-6 to TRBJ2-1; TRBD1 matches 9 bases. Germline loops: CDR1 MNHNY, CDR2 SVGAGI (reference sequence). CDR3 length equals 15 residues. J was trimmed by 10 bases and V by 5 bases; bases with no gene match: 12. The CDR3 DNA follows: TGTGCCAGCAGTAGCGGGACAGGGTCAGGTCGGGAGCAGTTCTTC. It is translated as CASSSGTGSGREQFF.

The chain links TRBV4-2 to TRBJ2-7; D might be TRBD1 (7 bases). This CDR3 is 14 amino acids long. V dropped 1 base and J dropped 3 bases, with 10 bases sitting between them. Per germline, CDR1 LGHNA and CDR2 YNFKEQ. The chain's CDR3 is CASSQGGDSYEQYF. In nucleotides, the CDR3 is TGTGCCAGCAGCCAAGGGGGGGACAGCTACGAGCAGTACTTC.

This clone was seen just once. The chain uses TRBV11-2 and TRBJ2-2; TRBD2 might be the D (6 bases). CDR1 SGHAT and CDR2 FQNNGV come from the germline V gene. The V gene lost 5 bases and the J gene lost 2 bases, with 9 bases spanning the gap. The CDR3 is 14 amino acids. The CDR3, as DNA: TGTGCCAGCAGCCTGGGGGGAAACACCGGGGAGCTGTTTTTT. It codes for CASSLGGNTGELFF.

The chain recombines TRBV15 with TRBJ2-7, with D perhaps TRBD1 (6 bases). The germline gives CDR1 LNHNV, CDR2 YYDKDF (reference sequence). This CDR3 is 15 amino acids long. The ends were cut back, 5 bases at V and 6 bases at J, with 20 bases in the middle. This CDR3 reads CATSFWSGQYTEQYF. CDR3 nucleotides: TGTGCCACCAGCTTTTGGTCAGGACAGTACACCGAGCAGTACTTC.

A few counts support this clone. The sample carries other DNA sequences with the same CDR3. CDR3 sequence reads: CASSLGDRNYGYTF. In nucleotides, the CDR3 is TGCGCCAGCAGCTTGGGGGACAGGAACTATGGCTACACCTTC. This sequence joins TRBV5-1 and TRBJ1-2; the match to TRBD1 covers 8 bases. The CDR3 is made up of 14 amino acids. The germline gives CDR1 SGHRS, CDR2 YFSETQ. Trimming removed 0 bases from V and 2 bases from J; junction bases left unmatched: 0.

The chain couples TRBV7-9 to TRBJ2-7; a weak D match, TRBD1 (5 bases). This CDR3 has 14 residues. V dropped 5 bases and J dropped 2 bases, with 13 bases sitting between them. The germline V gene has CDR1 SEHNR and CDR2 FQNEAQ (reference sequence). The CDR3 DNA sequence: TGTGCCAGCAGCGCCGGGCAGGGTGCCTACGAGCAGTACTTC. Its protein product is CASSAGQGAYEQYF.

This chain joins TRBV15 and TRBJ1-6; D not certain. V was clipped by 3 bases and J by 8 bases, with 5 bases between them. Germline loops: CDR1 LNHNV, CDR2 YYDKDF (reference sequence). The CDR3 consists of 12 residues. CDR3 loop: CATSRADSPLHF. The CDR3 bases are TGTGCCACCAGCAGGGCCGATTCACCCCTCCACTTT. Together with reference TRBV15 and TRBJ1-6, the CDR3 gives the full variable domain: DAMVIQNPRYQVTQFGKPVTLSCSQTLNHNVMYWYQQKSSQAPKLLFHYYDKDFNNEADTPDNFQSRRPNTSFCFLDIRSPGLGDTAMYLCATSRADSPLHFGNGTRLTVT.

V is TRBV7-9 and J is TRBJ1-1; TRBD1 might be the D (6 bases). Germline values: CDR1 SEHNR, CDR2 FQNEAQ (reference sequence). The V end was cut by 2 bases, the J end by 4 bases, with 8 bases between. The CDR3 is 13 residues long. The CDR3 protein is CASSLLGGTEAFF. The CDR3 DNA reads as TGTGCCAGCAGCTTATTAGGGGGCACTGAAGCTTTCTTT.

This chain links TRBV5-1 with TRBJ1-5; unclear D gene. This CDR3 has 14 amino acids. Germline V gene sequence: CDR1 SGHRS, CDR2 YFSETQ. V lost 0 bases and J lost 6, with 10 bases in between. The CDR3, as DNA: TGCGCCAGCAGCTTGGATTCGTCGGGTCAGCCCCAGCATTTT. Protein sequence: CASSLDSSGQPQHF.

The chain couples TRBV11-3 to TRBJ2-3, with 7 nucleotides matching TRBD1. V was clipped by 1 base and J by 6 bases; unmatched bases: 10. Per germline, CDR1 SGHNT and CDR2 YENEEA. The CDR3 totals 16 residues. The CDR3 bases are TGTGCCAGCAGCTTAGCCTCTTGGGGCAGGGGGGATACGCAGTATTTT. Its translation is CASSLASWGRGDTQYF.

The V gene is TRBV11-2, the J gene TRBJ2-1, with 8 bases identical to TRBD2. Germline-derived CDR1 and CDR2 are SGHAT and FQNNGV. The CDR3 totals 17 residues. V gave up 4 bases and J gave up 5 bases; unmatched junction bases: 13. The CDR3 bases are TGTGCCAGCAGCTCGGCCCTCGGGAGGGAGCACCACAATGAGCAGTTCTTC. Translation gives CASSSALGREHHNEQFF.

The chain is built from TRBV4-2 and TRBJ1-2; D is unresolved. V was trimmed by 0 bases and J by 0 bases, leaving 8 bases between them. The CDR3 contains 15 residues. CDR1 LGHNA and CDR2 YNFKEQ come from the germline V gene. DNA of the CDR3: TGTGCCAGCAGCCAAGATGAGCAAGCTAACTATGGCTACACCTTC. Its translation: CASSQDEQANYGYTF.

The J gene is TRBJ1-2, the V gene TRBV19, with a weak D call TRBD1 (6 bases). This CDR3 contains 14 residues. Trimming removed 6 bases at V and 4 bases at J, with 15 bases between. Germline lookup yields CDR1 LNHDA and CDR2 SQIVND (reference sequence). As DNA, the CDR3 is TGTGCCAGTAGAGGGACACTCGAGGGCTATGGCTACACCTTC. Translation: CASRGTLEGYGYTF.

J is TRBJ2-5 and V is TRBV28, with TRBD1 matching over 7 bases. This CDR3 has 13 amino acids. The V gene end was trimmed by 6 bases and the J gene end by 9 bases; junction bases not matched to a gene: 10. Germline V gene data show CDR1 as MDHEN and CDR2 as SYDVKM. CDR3 protein: CASSYGQAGAQYF. The CDR3, as DNA: TGTGCCAGCAGCTACGGACAGGCCGGAGCCCAGTACTTC.

The J gene is TRBJ2-2, the V gene TRBV5-6; D uncertain. Germline-derived CDR1 and CDR2 are SGHDT and YYEEEE. Trimming took off 2 bases at V and 6 bases at J, with 8 bases between the two ends. The CDR3 is 13 residues long. CDR3 amino acids: CASSFWRPGELFF. The CDR3 bases are TGTGCCAGCAGCTTTTGGAGACCCGGGGAGCTGTTTTTT. Filled out from reference TRBV5-6 and TRBJ2-2, the complete variable domain reads DAGVTQSPTHLIKTRGQQVTLRCSPKSGHDTVSWYQQALGQGPQFIFQYYEEEERQRGNFPDRFSGHQFPNYSSELNVNALLLGDSALYLCASSFWRPGELFFGEGSRLTVL.

This sequence joins TRBV4-3 and TRBJ1-1; D gene uncertain. The CDR3 is 14 amino acids. Trimming cost V 0 bases and J 4 bases, with 9 bases left between them. From germline, CDR1 is LGHNA and CDR2 YSLEER. The CDR3 sequence is CASSQEGGFTEAFF. CDR3 coding DNA: TGCGCCAGCAGCCAAGAGGGAGGATTCACTGAAGCTTTCTTT.

The J gene is TRBJ1-1, the V gene TRBV6-1; the D gene is possibly TRBD1 (5 bases). The CDR3 is 13 residues long. The germline gives CDR1 MNHNS, CDR2 SASEGT. Trimming pared 3 bases from V and 7 bases from J, leaving 12 bases between. CDR3 protein: CASSDLGGDEAFF. The CDR3 DNA is TGTGCCAGCAGTGATTTGGGAGGGGATGAAGCTTTCTTT.

This clone was seen once. The V and J genes are TRBV7-3 and TRBJ2-7; 8 positions agree with TRBD1. The CDR3 runs to 15 residues. The junction had 6 bases not matched to a gene; V was cut back by 5 bases and J by 0 bases. Germline V lookup: CDR1 SGHTA, CDR2 FQGTGA. The CDR3: CASSPDRGSSYEQYF. In nucleotides, the CDR3 is TGTGCCAGCAGCCCAGACAGGGGAAGCTCCTACGAGCAGTACTTC. Drawing the rest from reference TRBV7-3 and TRBJ2-7, the complete variable domain is GAGVSQTPSNKVTEKGKYVELRCDPISGHTALYWYRQSLGQGPEFLIYFQGTGAADDSGLPNDRFFAVRPEGSVSTLKIQRTERGDSAVYLCASSPDRGSSYEQYFGPGTRLTVT.

The chain links TRBV18 to TRBJ1-6; D perhaps matches TRBD1 (5 bases). Germline V lookup: CDR1 KGHSH, CDR2 LQKENI. V shed 0 bases and J shed 10 bases, with 10 bases lying between them. There are 14 residues in the CDR3. The DNA of the CDR3 is TGTGCCAGCTCACCACCAGGGGCTAGGTCACCCCTCCACTTT. It is translated as CASSPPGARSPLHF.

The V and J genes are TRBV18 and TRBJ2-5, with a tentative D call TRBD2 (5 bases). There are 15 residues in the CDR3. Germline lookup yields CDR1 KGHSH and CDR2 LQKENI. The V gene lost 0 bases and the J gene lost 6 bases, with 14 bases spanning the gap. The CDR3 reads CASSPPSSGGKTQYF. The CDR3 DNA reads TGTGCCAGCTCACCACCGTCGAGCGGCGGAAAGACCCAGTACTTC.

This chain links TRBV4-3 with TRBJ2-2, with TRBD1 identical over 7 bases. V shed 0 bases and J 5 bases; nucleotides not matched to a gene: 6. The CDR3 length is 16 residues. Germline loops: CDR1 LGHNA, CDR2 YSLEER. The CDR3 nucleotides are TGCGCCAGCAGCCAAGAGCCAGGGGGTCGGACCGGGGAGCTGTTTTTT. Encoded protein: CASSQEPGGRTGELFF.

A note on this clone: Its ends do not fully match the called genes, so a read error is possible. The rearrangement links TRBV7-9 to TRBJ2-7, with D possibly TRBD1 on 6 matching bases. Germline lookup yields CDR1 SEHNR and CDR2 FQNEAQ (reference sequence). This CDR3 spans 11 amino acids. This CDR3 reads CSSRGEHEQYF. DNA of the CDR3: TGTTCCAGCAGGGGAGAGCACGAGCAGTACTTC.

In its sample, this clone was seen a few times. The chain uses TRBV7-9 and TRBJ2-1; D unclear. The CDR3 length is 16 residues. Trimming took 5 bases from V and 0 from J, leaving 14 bases between them. CDR1 SEHNR and CDR2 FQNEAQ come from the germline V gene (reference sequence). As DNA, the CDR3 is TGTGCCAGCAGCCCCCCCCGACGGAGCTCCTACAATGAGCAGTTCTTC. Translation gives CASSPPRRSSYNEQFF. Complete variable domain (other parts from reference TRBV7-9 and TRBJ2-1): DTGVSQNPRHKITKRGQNVTFRCDPISEHNRLYWYRQTLGQGPEFLTYFQNEAQLEKSRLLSDRFSAERPKGSFSTLEIQRTEQGDSAMYLCASSPPRRSSYNEQFFGPGTRLTVL.